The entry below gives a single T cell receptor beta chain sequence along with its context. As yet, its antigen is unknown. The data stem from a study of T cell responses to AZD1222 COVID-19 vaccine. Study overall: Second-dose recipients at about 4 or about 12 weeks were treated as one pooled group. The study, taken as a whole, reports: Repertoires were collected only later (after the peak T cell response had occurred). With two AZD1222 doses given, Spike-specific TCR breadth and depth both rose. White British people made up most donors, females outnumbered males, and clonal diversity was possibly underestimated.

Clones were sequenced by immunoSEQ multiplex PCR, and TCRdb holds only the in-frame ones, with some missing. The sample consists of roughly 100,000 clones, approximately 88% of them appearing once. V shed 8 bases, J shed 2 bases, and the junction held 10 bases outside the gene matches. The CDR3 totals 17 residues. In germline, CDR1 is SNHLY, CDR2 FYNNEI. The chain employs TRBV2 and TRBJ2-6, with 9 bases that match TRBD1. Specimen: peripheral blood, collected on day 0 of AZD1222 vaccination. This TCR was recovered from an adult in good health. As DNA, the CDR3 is TGTGCCAGCCCGCGGGAACAGGGGGCCGCTGGGGCCAACGTCCTGACTTTC. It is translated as CASPREQGAAGANVLTF.